Described below is a single T cell receptor beta chain sequence and its context. Its target antigen remains unknown. Within one base of it there is no much larger clone, and no base qualities were kept. TCR beta CDR3 regions were amplified from RNA transcripts. The first round of RT-PCR for the TCR CDR3 was performed with the HTBI primer set and the Qiagen OneStep RT-PCR kit. Libraries were constructed in a second round of multiplex PCR, after which size selection and purification were performed. Paired-end sequencing of the libraries was performed with 100 bp reads on an Illumina HiSeq2000. The paper's data handling went like this. Raw data were processed with SOAPnuke, discarding reads with adapters, uncalled bases, mean Phred below 15, or no exact constant-primer or identifier match. High-quality paired reads were merged using COPE v1.2.5, and each unique nucleotide sequence was defined as a clonotype. MiTCR v1.1 was used to align clonotypes to the IMGT TRBV, TRBD and TRBJ reference segments. Analysis was restricted to V-J combinations with a frequency above 0.0001, which covered 98% to 99.2% of repertoires. A TCS score was defined as the ratio of F50 (clonal expansion) to E x V (chaos), with BLOSUM62-based TCRdist applied between CDR3 peptides within each V-J. Welch's t-statistics and random forest reduced around 520 V-J features to about 12, which were used in a naive Bayes classifier (R e1071). TCRdb handled the public reads itself, with Q25 trimming in fastp and clone calling in MiXCR, and kept productive beta chains. Duplicate CDR3 protein sequences are folded into a single record with the most common DNA and genes. The V and J calls follow TCRdb's processing rather than the paper's. The table for this sample lists 690,000 or so distinct CDR3 sequences; around 20% of them were counted only once. The biggest ten clones account for approximately 15% of the sample.

The germline V gene gives CDR1 as SGDLS and CDR2 as YYNGEE. Measured from the cysteine to the phenylalanine, the CDR3 is 18 residues long. Only the CDR3 part of the read is kept: 54 bases, read in frame from the first base. The junction shows trimming of 2 bases on V and 0 bases on J, plus 18 bases between the germline ends. The hyperthyroidism patients were between 18 and 65 years old and newly diagnosed, with a disease duration of less than 2 months. Exclusion was applied to patients with uncontrolled infections, other autoimmune diseases, pregnancy or lactation. Diagnoses were based on clinical symptoms, serum thyroxine and TRAb, thyroid ultrasound and orbital computed tomography. Blood from progressor patients was drawn when they were first diagnosed with hyperthyroidism, before any ophthalmopathy symptoms appeared. Ficoll-Paque density gradient centrifugation was used to isolate PBMCs from about 9 ml of fresh peripheral blood. Patients classed as progressors first received a Graves' hyperthyroidism diagnosis and then went on to develop ophthalmopathy during follow-up. Total RNA was extracted using Trizol reagent, and RNA quality was assessed on an Agilent 2100 Bioanalyzer.

This entry belongs to a study of T cells in Graves' hyperthyroidism and ophthalmopathy (dated 2019 in TCRdb). About the study as a whole: Peripheral blood samples were taken at the time of initial diagnosis, prior to any treatment. To identify distinguishing TCR V-J signatures, a discovery cohort of roughly 100 patients was used, comprising 43 with Graves' ophthalmopathy and around 57 with stable Graves' hyperthyroidism. Whether ophthalmopathy could be predicted prospectively was tested in an independent validation cohort made up of approximately 19 hyperthyroidism patients plus 17 patients who later progressed to ophthalmopathy. The roughly 94 discovery patients were randomly split 7:3 into training and test sets. Thyroid tissue and blood T-cell repertoires from roughly six Graves' hyperthyroidism patients were also compared in the study. After blood sampling, hyperthyroidism patients were treated with methimazole at a starting dose of 30 mg daily, and ophthalmopathy patients were treated with high-dose intravenous methylprednisolone. The paper reports TCR Vbeta CDR3 sequencing of over 120 peripheral blood samples: around 45 ophthalmopathy, about 75 hyperthyroidism and about 17 progressor patients. Study-wide findings and limitations: Most expanded thyroid clonotypes (frequency above 0.001) were also detected in blood, a finding suggesting that blood repertoires may reflect thyroid immune responses. Sample size was not statistically predetermined, and investigators were not blinded to group allocation. In validation, the model predicted progression to ophthalmopathy with approximately 70% sensitivity and about 72% specificity, a median of 6.5 months before onset. A 13 V-J signature model separated ophthalmopathy from stable hyperthyroidism, with nearly 90% sensitivity and 81.08% specificity in cross-validation and 80%/75% in testing.

The sample was blood. The chain was built from TRBV9 and TRBJ2-1; TRBD1 is perhaps the D gene, given 6 matching bases. The TCR was taken from a woman in her 50s with Graves' hyperthyroidism that later progressed to Graves' ophthalmopathy. The DNA is TGTGCCAGCAGCGTTGGATTCCCCGTGGGGGCCTCCTACAATGAGCAGTTCTTC. Its protein product is CASSVGFPVGASYNEQFF.